This T cell receptor (beta chain) came from a study of vaccination effects on CD4 cells after COVID-19. ViraFEST expansion of antigen-specific CD4+ T cells with viral peptide pools preceded sequencing. Isolating CD4+ T cells followed around nine days of culture. All participants had two doses of either the BNT162b2 or mRNA-1273 vaccine. In regard to this clone: Its antigen is currently unknown.

The data were produced by immunoSEQ multiplex PCR, yet TCRdb's version contains in-frame clones alone and is incomplete. The sample lists 25,000 to 35,000 clones, 80% occurring once. V was shortened by 4 bases and J by 8 bases, with 18 bases between the two germline ends. Per germline, CDR1 SGHRS and CDR2 YFSETQ. This CDR3 spans 15 amino acids. This clonotype was obtained from a human donor who received a COVID-19 vaccine. Some clones in this sample may be carry-over from other donors' samples. The specimen was CD4+ T cells from PBMCs cultured with SARS-CoV-2 spike peptides, collected after COVID-19 vaccination. The genes are TRBV5-1 and TRBJ2-2; possible D gene TRBD2, 6 bases. The CDR3 sequence: CASSPMGQGGGELFF. The CDR3 DNA is TGCGCCAGCAGCCCAATGGGCCAGGGAGGAGGGGAGCTGTTTTTT.